Each of the 18 T cell receptor beta chains below was sequenced from the same sample in a study of identical twins (dated by TCRdb to 2016 to 2017). Library preparation employed 5' RACE. The sample was run on an Illumina HiSeq 2000. TCRdb cleaned the public reads at Q25 with fastp, built clones with MiXCR and kept in-frame beta chains. Each record represents a unique CDR3 protein, reported with the most common genes and DNA among its rows. For this sample the table gives roughly 250,000 distinct CDR3 sequences, of which 6% to 8.5% were detected only once. 5% to 6% of the sample rests with the top ten. This sample also appeared in a second study, on yellow fever vaccine responses in identical twins.

Sequencing was carried out using CD8+ T cells sorted from blood. The receptors were gathered from a woman between 18 and 30 years old in good health.

The chain employs TRBV6-2 or TRBV6-3 and TRBJ2-3; D may be TRBD2 (6 bases). The germline gives CDR1 MNHEY, CDR2 SVGEGT. The CDR3 runs 14 residues. V was cut by 6 bases and J by 2 bases, with 12 bases left in between. The CDR3 DNA reads TGTGCCAGCAGCCCGGCGGACTACACAGATACGCAGTATTTT. Encoded protein: CASSPADYTDTQYF.

The V call is TRBV3-1, the J call TRBJ2-3; a possible D gene is TRBD1 (5 bases). CDR3 length equals 16 residues. Germline V gene data show CDR1 as LGHDT and CDR2 as YNNKEL (reference sequence). The germline V and J ends were trimmed by 1 base and 4 bases, with 15 bases remaining between them. The CDR3 here is CASSQVRGHDADTQYF. The CDR3 DNA sequence: TGTGCCAGCAGCCAAGTTAGAGGACACGACGCAGATACGCAGTATTTT.

This clonotype was observed many times. The gene calls are TRBV28 and TRBJ2-7; TRBD1 agrees at 9 bases. The V and J ends lost 3 bases and 7 bases, in that order; junction bases with no gene match: 1. Germline lookup yields CDR1 MDHEN and CDR2 SYDVKM. This CDR3 spans 12 amino acids. The CDR3 DNA follows: TGTGCCAGCAGTTTCGGGACAGGGGAGCAGTACTTC. It translates to CASSFGTGEQYF.

This clonotype was found a few times. The chain employs TRBV10-3 and TRBJ2-1, with 10 bases identical to TRBD2. J lost 0 bases, V lost 3 bases, and 2 bases had no gene match. Germline V gene data show CDR1 as ENHRY and CDR2 as SYGVKD. The CDR3 contains 16 residues. Here the CDR3 reads CAISDERGGSYNEQFF. The CDR3 DNA is TGTGCCATCAGTGACGAGCGGGGGGGCTCCTACAATGAGCAGTTCTTC.

This clonotype was counted ten times or more. This chain joins TRBV4-1 and TRBJ2-3; D remains ambiguous. V dropped 0 bases and J dropped 4 bases, with 11 bases sitting between them. Germline V gene lookup returns CDR1 MGHRA and CDR2 YSYEKL. CDR3 length: 15 residues. CDR3 residues: CASSQEWWEADTQYF. In nucleotides, the CDR3 is TGCGCCAGCAGCCAAGAGTGGTGGGAAGCAGATACGCAGTATTTT.

As concerns this clonotype: Given a much more abundant clone one base away, this may be a read error. No conserved phenylalanine or tryptophan is present at the end of the CDR3, so a read error is the likely explanation. For the CDR3, the DNA is TGTGCCACCTCGGGGACTAGCGGGAGCTCCTACAATGAGCAGTTCCTC. Amino acids: CATSGTSGSSYNEQFL. The gene calls are TRBV24-1 and TRBJ2-1, with 14 nucleotides matching TRBD2. The CDR3 contains 16 residues. Losses at the gene ends were 9 bases for V and 0 bases for J; bases not matched to a gene: 3. Germline assignment: CDR1 KGHDR and CDR2 SFDVKD.

At least ten counts were recorded for this clonotype. The rearrangement joins TRBV7-8 to TRBJ2-1; 9 bases fit TRBD2. V lost 1 base to trimming and J lost 9 bases; unmatched junction nucleotides: 7. This CDR3 is built from 15 residues. The V gene's germline CDR1 is SGHVS and CDR2 FQNEAQ. The CDR3 bases are TGTGCCAGCAGCTTAGAACTAGCGGGTATGGTTGAGCAGTTCTTC. Translated, it gives CASSLELAGMVEQFF.

This clonotype has just a few counts. This chain joins TRBV20-1 and TRBJ2-5; D may be TRBD2 (7 bases). The length of the CDR3 is 17 residues. The V end was cut by 5 bases, the J end by 4 bases, with 26 bases between. Germline lookup yields CDR1 DFQATT and CDR2 SNEGSKA (reference sequence). As DNA, the CDR3 is TGCAGTGCTGCCAATAAAAGGGGGGGGCTCGTCCGAGAGACCCAGTACTTC. This sequence encodes CSAANKRGGLVRETQYF.

The rearrangement uses TRBV25-1 and TRBJ2-1; possibly TRBD1 for D (5 bases). Per the germline V gene, CDR1 is MGHDK and CDR2 is SYGVNS. V lost 1 base and J 5 bases, leaving 6 bases between the germline ends. This CDR3 has 13 amino acids. The CDR3 nucleotides are TGTGCCAGCAGTGAATTAGGGGACAATGAGCAGTTCTTC. It encodes CASSELGDNEQFF. The whole variable domain, filled in from reference TRBV25-1 and TRBJ2-1, reads EADIYQTPRYLVIGTGKKITLECSQTMGHDKMYWYQQDPGMELHLIHYSYGVNSTEKGDLSSESTVSRIRTEHFPLTLESARPSHTSQYLCASSELGDNEQFFGPGTRLTVL.

This clonotype showed up many times. The chain carries TRBV12-3 or TRBV12-4 and TRBJ1-1; D gene ambiguous. V gave up 5 bases and J gave up 4 bases, with 5 bases separating them. The CDR3 consists of 11 residues. DNA of the CDR3: TGTGCCAGCAGTCCCGTCACTGAAGCTTTCTTT. Amino acids: CASSPVTEAFF.

A note on this clonotype: A single base separates this from a much larger clone, so it may be a read error. This rearrangement joins TRBV11-2 to TRBJ1-2, with D possibly TRBD1 on 5 matching bases. This CDR3 region has 13 residues. Germline V gene data show CDR1 as SGHAT and CDR2 as FQNNGV. V was pared by 3 bases and J by 10 bases, with 15 bases between. In DNA form, the CDR3 reads TGTGCCAGCAGCTTGGGGCAGGGCCATGACTACACCTTC. Its translation is CASSLGQGHDYTF. Full variable domain (outside the CDR3, taken from reference TRBV11-2 and TRBJ1-2): EAGVAQSPRYKIIEKRQSVAFWCNPISGHATLYWYQQILGQGPKLLIQFQNNGVVDDSQLPKDRFSAERLKGVDSTLKIQPAKLEDSAVYLCASSLGQGHDYTFGSGTRLTVV.

This clonotype was seen many times. The chain joins TRBV12-3 or TRBV12-4 to TRBJ1-1; D is possibly TRBD1 (5 bases). The CDR3 has 16 amino acids. V lost 6 bases to trimming and J lost 2 bases, with 19 bases between them. This CDR3 reads CASSPIQATGNTEAFF. DNA of the CDR3: TGTGCCAGCAGCCCGATACAGGCGACGGGTAACACTGAAGCTTTCTTT.

The CDR3 DNA follows: TGTGCCAGTAGTATAGGGGTTGGGACACCGAACAATGAGCAGTTCTTC. The encoded protein is CASSIGVGTPNNEQFF. The genes are TRBV19 and TRBJ2-1; D may be TRBD1 (6 bases). Germline V gene data show CDR1 as LNHDA and CDR2 as SQIVND (reference sequence). The CDR3 consists of 16 residues. Trimming took 1 base from V and 5 from J, leaving 15 bases between them.

The V call is TRBV11-1, the J call TRBJ1-1; no reliable D call. Germline-derived CDR1 and CDR2 are SGHAT and FQDESV (reference sequence). The CDR3 runs to 18 residues. Trimming stripped 5 bases from V and 6 bases from J, with 28 bases between. CDR3 sequence (DNA): TGTGCCAGCAGCCCTAGGCGATCGGAGGGCAACAGCGTCGCTGAAGCTTTCTTT. It translates to CASSPRRSEGNSVAEAFF.

This sequence joins TRBV12-3 or TRBV12-4 and TRBJ1-4; D perhaps matches TRBD1 (6 bases). The CDR3 totals 15 residues. V lost 3 bases to trimming and J lost 7 bases, with 15 bases between them. The CDR3 nucleotides read TGTGCCAGCAGTTTTTCAGGGGTCGGTGTTGAAAAACTGTTTTTT. Its translation is CASSFSGVGVEKLFF.

This clonotype appeared a few times. The CDR3 DNA is TGTGCCACCAGTGAAGAGGGACAGGGATGGACAGATACGCAGTATTTT. Its translation: CATSEEGQGWTDTQYF. The chain uses TRBV24-1 and TRBJ2-3; 9 nucleotides align to TRBD1. CDR1 KGHDR and CDR2 SFDVKD come from the germline V gene. The CDR3 runs 16 residues. Trimming cost V 4 bases and J 3 bases; bases outside gene matches: 7.

Here the CDR3 DNA reads TGTGCCACAGGAGAGGTCTCCTATAATTCACCCCTCCACTTT. Amino acids: CATGEVSYNSPLHF. J is TRBJ1-6 and V is TRBV10-3; D not resolved. The CDR3 length is 14 residues. V was cut by 10 bases and J by 0 bases, with 10 bases left in between. Germline CDR1 ENHRY, CDR2 SYGVKD.

This clonotype was counted between two and nine times. The CDR3 loop is CASSFGTSGSLHEQFF. The CDR3 DNA is TGTGCCAGCAGTTTCGGGACTAGCGGTTCGTTGCATGAGCAGTTCTTC. V and J are TRBV12-3 or TRBV12-4 and TRBJ2-1, with 11 bases aligning to TRBD2. The CDR3 is 16 residues long. Trimming removed 3 bases from V and 8 bases from J; junction bases left unmatched: 9.